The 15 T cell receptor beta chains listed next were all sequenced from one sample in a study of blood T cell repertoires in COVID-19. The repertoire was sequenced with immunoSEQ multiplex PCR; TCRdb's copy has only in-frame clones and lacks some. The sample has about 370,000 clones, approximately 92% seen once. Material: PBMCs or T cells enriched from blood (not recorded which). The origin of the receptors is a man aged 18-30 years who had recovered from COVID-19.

The chain's CDR3 is CASSQSGPPYNEQFF. As DNA, the CDR3 is TGTGCCAGCAGTCAGTCTGGGCCTCCGTACAATGAGCAGTTCTTC. The rearrangement uses TRBV6-5 and TRBJ2-1; D is unresolved. Germline V gene lookup returns CDR1 MNHEY and CDR2 SVGAGI. CDR3 length: 15 residues. Trimming cost V 5 bases and J 4 bases, with 15 bases left between them.

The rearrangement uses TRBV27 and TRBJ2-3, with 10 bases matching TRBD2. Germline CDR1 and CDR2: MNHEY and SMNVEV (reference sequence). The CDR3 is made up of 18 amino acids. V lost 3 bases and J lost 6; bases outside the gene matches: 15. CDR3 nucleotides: TGTGCCAGCAGTTTGAGACTAGCGGGCGCTACACTACCGGATACGCAGTATTTT. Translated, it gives CASSLRLAGATLPDTQYF.

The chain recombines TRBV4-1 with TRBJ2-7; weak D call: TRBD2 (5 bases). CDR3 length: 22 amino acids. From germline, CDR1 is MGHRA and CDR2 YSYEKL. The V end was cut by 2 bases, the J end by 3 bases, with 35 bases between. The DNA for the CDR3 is TGCGCCAGCAGCCAAAAGGGAATACGGGGATTGAAGGCCCTTTCTGTGGACTACGAGCAGTACTTC. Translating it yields CASSQKGIRGLKALSVDYEQYF.

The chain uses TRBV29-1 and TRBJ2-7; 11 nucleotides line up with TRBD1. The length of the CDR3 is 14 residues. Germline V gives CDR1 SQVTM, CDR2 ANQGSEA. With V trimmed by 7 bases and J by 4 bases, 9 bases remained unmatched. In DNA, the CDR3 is TGCAGCGCCATACCGGGACAGGGGGATTACGAGCAGTACTTC. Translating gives CSAIPGQGDYEQYF.

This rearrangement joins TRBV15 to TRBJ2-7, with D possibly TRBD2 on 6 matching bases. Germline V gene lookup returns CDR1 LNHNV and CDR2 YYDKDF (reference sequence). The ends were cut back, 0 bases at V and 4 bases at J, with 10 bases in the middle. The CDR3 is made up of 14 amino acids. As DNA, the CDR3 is TGTGCCACCAGCAGAGATACGGGACTTTACGAGCAGTACTTC. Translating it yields CATSRDTGLYEQYF.

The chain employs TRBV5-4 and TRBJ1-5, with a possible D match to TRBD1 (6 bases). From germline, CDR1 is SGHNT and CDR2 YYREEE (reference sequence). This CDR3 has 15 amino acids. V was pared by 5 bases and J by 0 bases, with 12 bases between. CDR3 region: CASSFQGNSNQPQHF. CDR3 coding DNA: TGTGCCAGCAGTTTCCAGGGGAATAGCAATCAGCCCCAGCATTTT.

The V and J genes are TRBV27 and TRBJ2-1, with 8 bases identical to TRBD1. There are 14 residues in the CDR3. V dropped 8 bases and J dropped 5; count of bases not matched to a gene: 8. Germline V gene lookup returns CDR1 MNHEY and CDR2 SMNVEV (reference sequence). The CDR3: CASRQTGVNNEQFF. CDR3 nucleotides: TGTGCCAGCCGACAGACAGGGGTCAACAATGAGCAGTTCTTC.

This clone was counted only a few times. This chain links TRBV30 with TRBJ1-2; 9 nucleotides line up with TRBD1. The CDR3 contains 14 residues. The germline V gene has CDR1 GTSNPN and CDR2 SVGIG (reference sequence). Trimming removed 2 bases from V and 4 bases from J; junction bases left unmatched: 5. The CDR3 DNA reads TGTGCCTGGAGTAAGGACAGGGGCCTCTATGGCTACACCTTC. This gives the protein CAWSKDRGLYGYTF. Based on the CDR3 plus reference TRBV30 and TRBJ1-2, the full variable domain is SQTIHQWPATLVQPVGSPLSLECTVEGTSNPNLYWYRQAAGRGLQLLFYSVGIGQISSEVPQNLSASRPQDRQFILSSKKLLLSDSGFYLCAWSKDRGLYGYTFGSGTRLTVV.

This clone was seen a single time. CDR3 DNA sequence: TGCGCCAGCAGCTTGGGACAGGGGGACGAAAAACTGTTTTTT. Amino acids: CASSLGQGDEKLFF. J is TRBJ1-4 and V is TRBV5-1, with 9 bases lining up with TRBD1. The germline V gene encodes CDR1 SGHRS and CDR2 YFSETQ. The CDR3 has 14 amino acids. V was clipped by 0 bases and J by 8 bases; unmatched bases: 2.

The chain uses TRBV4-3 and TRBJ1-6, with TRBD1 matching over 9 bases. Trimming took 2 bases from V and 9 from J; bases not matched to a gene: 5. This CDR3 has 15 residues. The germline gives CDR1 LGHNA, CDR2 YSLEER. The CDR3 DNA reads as TGCGCCAGCAGCCAACCGGGACAGGGAAGTTCACCCCTCCACTTT. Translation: CASSQPGQGSSPLHF.

CDR3 region: CASLAGGRGNTEAFF. DNA for the CDR3: TGTGCCAGCCTGGCGGGGGGGCGCGGGAACACTGAAGCTTTCTTT. The chain couples TRBV25-1 to TRBJ1-1; TRBD1 is a possible D gene (6 bases). Looked up from germline, CDR1 is MGHDK and CDR2 is SYGVNS. The CDR3 runs to 15 residues. The V end lost 8 bases, the J end lost 1 base, and 17 bases lay between the germline ends.

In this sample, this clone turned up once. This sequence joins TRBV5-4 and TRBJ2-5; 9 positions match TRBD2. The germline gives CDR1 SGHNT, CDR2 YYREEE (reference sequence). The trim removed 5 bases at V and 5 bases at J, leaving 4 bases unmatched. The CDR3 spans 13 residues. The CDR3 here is CASSWGLAETQYF. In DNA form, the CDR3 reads TGTGCCAGCAGTTGGGGACTAGCCGAGACCCAGTACTTC.

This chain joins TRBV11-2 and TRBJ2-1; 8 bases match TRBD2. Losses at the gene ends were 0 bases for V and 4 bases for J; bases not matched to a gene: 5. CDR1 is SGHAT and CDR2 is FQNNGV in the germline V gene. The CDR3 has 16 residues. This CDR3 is CASSLERLARYNEQFF. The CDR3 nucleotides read TGTGCCAGCAGCTTAGAGAGACTAGCGCGTTACAATGAGCAGTTCTTC.

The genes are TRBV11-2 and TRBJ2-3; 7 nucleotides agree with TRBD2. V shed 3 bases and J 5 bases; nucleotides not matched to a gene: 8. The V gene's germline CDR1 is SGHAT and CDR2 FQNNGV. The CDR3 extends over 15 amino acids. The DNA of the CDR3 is TGTGCCAGCAGCTTCGGCGCGGGAGTGATAGATACGCAGTATTTT. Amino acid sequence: CASSFGAGVIDTQYF.

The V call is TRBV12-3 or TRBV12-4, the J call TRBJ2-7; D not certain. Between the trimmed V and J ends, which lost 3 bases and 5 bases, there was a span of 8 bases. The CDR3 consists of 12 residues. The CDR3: CASSFRIHEQYF. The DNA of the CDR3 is TGTGCCAGCAGTTTCAGAATCCACGAGCAGTACTTC.